This T cell receptor (beta chain) was captured in a study of T cell repertoires in cytomegalovirus infection. Germline values: CDR1 LGHNT, CDR2 FRNRAP. V lost 2 bases and J lost 9; bases outside the gene matches: 9. The CDR3 extends over 15 amino acids. Notes on this clonotype: Its cognate antigen is unknown.

TCRdb reprocessed the reads with MiXCR, giving one entry per CDR3 protein. The data contain about 830,000 distinct CDR3 sequences, 32% of them seen just once; the ten biggest clones take up around 12%. The chain uses TRBV12-5 and TRBJ2-1; 8 bases line up with TRBD2. This TCR derives from a human donor in good health (CMV status not recorded). Some clones in this sample may be carry-over from other donors' samples. The sample in question was cultured CD8+ T cells from PBMCs, obtained from culture after CMV antigen stimulation. The CDR3 loop reads CASGLYVSGGGEQFF. CDR3 coding DNA: TGTGCTAGTGGTTTGTACGTCAGCGGGGGAGGTGAGCAGTTCTTC.